These 22 T cell receptor beta chains originate from one sample sequenced in a study of T cells after yellow fever vaccination. TCRdb itself ran the 5' RACE reads through MiXCR, one entry per CDR3 protein. This sample has 200,000 to 300,000 distinct CDR3 sequences, with approximately 13% found just once. The material was CD4+ T cells sorted from PBMCs, obtained 45 days after the yellow fever booster vaccination. The receptor source for this set is a man younger than 40 who received the YFV17D yellow fever vaccine.

In this sample, this clonotype turned up a few times. This rearrangement joins TRBV7-2 to TRBJ2-7; possibly TRBD1 for D (6 bases). The germline V gene encodes CDR1 SGHTA and CDR2 FQGNSA. The CDR3 is made up of 12 amino acids. The germline V and J ends were trimmed by 8 bases and 3 bases, with 11 bases remaining between them. Here the CDR3 reads CASRTEDYEQYF. The CDR3 nucleotides are TGTGCCAGCCGGACAGAAGACTACGAGCAGTACTTC.

The J gene is TRBJ2-3, the V gene TRBV20-1; perhaps D is TRBD1 or TRBD2 (5 bases each). Germline V gene sequence: CDR1 DFQATT, CDR2 SNEGSKA (reference sequence). V was trimmed by 6 bases and J by 5 bases, leaving 21 bases between them. CDR3 length equals 15 residues. The CDR3 loop reads CSALRGRIQRDTQYF. In DNA form, the CDR3 reads TGCAGTGCCCTAAGGGGACGGATTCAAAGAGATACGCAGTATTTT.

This clonotype appeared a few times. The chain carries TRBV4-2 and TRBJ1-1; D is unclear. The V end lost 4 bases, the J end lost 10 bases, and 16 bases lay between the germline ends. This CDR3 contains 13 residues. Germline CDR1 LGHNA, CDR2 YNFKEQ. This CDR3 is CASSRGNGFGAFF. The CDR3, as DNA: TGTGCCAGCAGCCGCGGAAATGGTTTTGGAGCTTTCTTT.

The chain recombines TRBV7-2 with TRBJ2-7, with 10 bases aligning to TRBD2. The CDR3 is 15 residues long. In germline, CDR1 is SGHTA, CDR2 FQGNSA. V lost 6 bases, J lost 4 bases, and 9 bases stayed unmatched. CDR3: CASRFEAGGRYEQYF. The CDR3 bases are TGTGCCAGCAGATTCGAAGCGGGAGGGCGGTACGAGCAGTACTTC.

CDR3 DNA sequence: TGCAGCGCTGCAAGAGAGGGGAGCCAGGCGCAGTACTTC. Its translation: CSAAREGSQAQYF. The chain uses TRBV29-1 and TRBJ2-7; D tentatively fits TRBD1 or TRBD2 (5 bases each). The germline CDR1 and CDR2 sequences are SQVTM and ANQGSEA. CDR3 size: 13 residues. Trimming took off 7 bases at V and 9 bases at J, with 22 bases between the two ends.

The chain has TRBV5-1 and TRBJ2-3; 9 nucleotides agree with TRBD2. CDR1 is SGHRS, CDR2 YFSETQ, per germline. The CDR3 sequence is 15 residues long. J lost 4 bases, V lost 0 bases, and 3 bases had no gene match. The CDR3 coding sequence is TGCGCCAGCAGCTTGGGTAGCGGGAGTCCAGATACGCAGTATTTT. Its translation: CASSLGSGSPDTQYF.

This clonotype showed up just a few times. The chain links TRBV5-1 to TRBJ2-5, with TRBD1 matching over 8 bases. The germline CDR1 and CDR2 sequences are SGHRS and YFSETQ. Trimming at V came to 3 bases and at J to 6 bases, leaving 7 bases not matched to a gene. The CDR3 length is 14 residues. The DNA for the CDR3 is TGCGCCAGCAGCTCAGTCAGGGGGCCCAAGACCCAGTACTTC. Protein product: CASSSVRGPKTQYF.

The V call is TRBV5-1, the J call TRBJ2-5; tentative D call: TRBD2 (5 bases). Deletions cut 0 bases from V and 2 bases from J, with 14 bases between. This CDR3 contains 16 residues. Germline values: CDR1 SGHRS, CDR2 YFSETQ. CDR3 region: CASSLGTPGSQETQYF. In DNA form, the CDR3 reads TGCGCCAGCAGCTTGGGGACGCCGGGATCACAAGAGACCCAGTACTTC. The variable domain in full, with the rest retrieved from reference TRBV5-1 and TRBJ2-5, is KAGVTQTPRYLIKTRGQQVTLSCSPISGHRSVSWYQQTPGQGLQFLFEYFSETQRNKGNFPGRFSGRQFSNSRSEMNVSTLELGDSALYLCASSLGTPGSQETQYFGPGTRLLVL.

The chain has TRBV6-1 and TRBJ2-1, with 7 bases that match TRBD1. V gave up 6 bases and J gave up 4 bases; unmatched junction bases: 9. CDR1 is MNHNS and CDR2 is SASEGT in the germline V gene. This CDR3 region has 15 residues. Here the CDR3 reads CASRLQGTDYNEQFF. CDR3 coding DNA: TGTGCCAGCAGGCTACAGGGGACCGATTACAATGAGCAGTTCTTC.

J is TRBJ2-1 and V is TRBV27; 7 positions agree with TRBD2. The CDR3 runs to 13 residues. Germline CDR1 is MNHEY and CDR2 is SMNVEV (reference sequence). Trimming cost V 7 bases and J 3 bases; bases outside gene matches: 3. CDR3 sequence (DNA): TGTGCCAGCAAGCGGGGCCACTACAATGAGCAGTTCTTC. This gives the protein CASKRGHYNEQFF.

The genes are TRBV20-1 and TRBJ2-2; 8 positions agree with TRBD1. The CDR3 is 18 residues long. V dropped 0 bases and J dropped 1; count of bases not matched to a gene: 10. Germline values: CDR1 DFQATT, CDR2 SNEGSKA (reference sequence). CDR3 sequence (DNA): TGCAGTGCTAGAGATAACAGGGGGGAAGCGGGGAACACCGGGGAGCTGTTTTTT. Its protein is CSARDNRGEAGNTGELFF.

This clonotype turned up a few times. The chain links TRBV5-1 to TRBJ2-1; D is perhaps TRBD1 (6 bases). Germline CDR1 and CDR2: SGHRS and YFSETQ. The V end was cut by 1 base, the J end by 5 bases, with 16 bases between. The CDR3 loop spans 16 amino acids. For the CDR3, the DNA is TGCGCCAGCAGCTTGAGCCCCGGACAGCCCAACAATGAGCAGTTCTTC. Translated, it gives CASSLSPGQPNNEQFF.

This clonotype was counted between two and nine times. The CDR3 here is CASSVDHRVGYNEQFF. The CDR3 DNA is TGTGCCAGCAGCGTAGATCACAGGGTCGGCTACAATGAGCAGTTCTTC. The V call is TRBV9, the J call TRBJ2-1; tentatively, D is TRBD1 (6 bases). CDR3 length: 16 residues. Trimming shortened V by 0 bases and J by 3 bases, and 13 bases separated the two germline ends. Germline CDR1 reads SGDLS; CDR2 reads YYNGEE.

This clonotype was recorded a few times. This rearrangement joins TRBV15 to TRBJ2-1; D is unclear. The germline CDR1 and CDR2 sequences are LNHNV and YYDKDF (reference sequence). The CDR3 runs 15 residues. V dropped 5 bases and J dropped 0 bases, with 11 bases sitting between them. This CDR3 is CATSSRAHSYNEQFF. The DNA of the CDR3 is TGTGCCACCAGCTCCCGGGCGCACTCCTACAATGAGCAGTTCTTC.

The gene calls are TRBV20-1 and TRBJ2-1; D remains unclear. This CDR3 has 15 amino acids. V lost 4 bases to trimming and J lost 5 bases, with 18 bases between them. From germline, CDR1 is DFQATT and CDR2 SNEGSKA (reference sequence). DNA of the CDR3: TGCAGTGCTACCCTACATGGGCCTTATGACAATGAGCAGTTCTTC. It codes for CSATLHGPYDNEQFF.

A few counts support this clonotype. Here the CDR3 DNA reads TGCGCCAGCAGCGCGGGACAGATAGAAGATACGCAGTATTTT. Protein sequence: CASSAGQIEDTQYF. This sequence joins TRBV5-1 and TRBJ2-3; D may be TRBD1 (7 bases). The CDR3 is 14 residues long. Germline V gene lookup returns CDR1 SGHRS and CDR2 YFSETQ. V was clipped by 4 bases and J by 5 bases, with 14 bases between them.

The V gene is TRBV5-1, the J gene TRBJ2-3; D is possibly TRBD2 (5 bases). Looked up from germline, CDR1 is SGHRS and CDR2 is YFSETQ. V lost 0 bases and J 10 bases, leaving 15 bases between the germline ends. The CDR3 runs 14 residues. CDR3 sequence reads: CASSLVRARDAQYF. CDR3 DNA sequence: TGCGCCAGCAGCTTGGTGAGGGCCCGGGATGCGCAGTATTTT.

The chain joins TRBV5-1 to TRBJ2-5; 8 bases line up with TRBD2. The V gene end was trimmed by 4 bases and the J gene end by 1 base; junction bases not matched to a gene: 3. The germline CDR1 and CDR2 sequences are SGHRS and YFSETQ. The CDR3 is made up of 14 amino acids. CDR3 amino acids: CASSTGTSQETQYF. CDR3 DNA: TGCGCCAGCAGCACCGGGACTAGCCAAGAGACCCAGTACTTC.

This clonotype was counted only a few times. CDR3 sequence reads: CASSELTGGIGEQYF. The CDR3 bases are TGTGCCAGCAGTGAACTGACAGGGGGAATTGGCGAGCAGTACTTC. The gene calls are TRBV6-1 and TRBJ2-7, with TRBD1 identical over 9 bases. The germline CDR1 and CDR2 sequences are MNHNS and SASEGT. With 2 bases clipped from V and 6 bases from J, the junction kept 8 bases outside the gene matches. The CDR3 has 15 amino acids.

This clonotype has ten or more counts. This sequence joins TRBV12-3 or TRBV12-4 and TRBJ2-7; D is ambiguous. Trimming removed 1 base at V and 4 bases at J, with 11 bases between. The CDR3 is 14 amino acids. This chain's CDR3 is CASSLVGFRYEQYF. In DNA form, the CDR3 reads TGTGCCAGCAGTTTAGTTGGATTCAGGTACGAGCAGTACTTC.

Only a few counts were recorded for this clonotype. The genes are TRBV5-1 and TRBJ2-7, with 9 nucleotides matching TRBD1. The CDR3 is 14 residues long. In germline, CDR1 is SGHRS, CDR2 YFSETQ. V lost 4 bases to trimming and J lost 2 bases; unmatched junction nucleotides: 4. The CDR3 is CASSGGTGPYEQYF. The CDR3 DNA follows: TGCGCCAGCAGCGGTGGGACAGGGCCCTACGAGCAGTACTTC.

The chain has TRBV15 and TRBJ2-3, with no clear D. CDR3 length: 13 residues. V gave up 0 bases and J gave up 2 bases, with 3 bases separating them. Germline V gives CDR1 LNHNV, CDR2 YYDKDF (reference sequence). The CDR3 reads CATSRDYTDTQYF. The CDR3 bases are TGTGCCACCAGCAGAGACTACACAGATACGCAGTATTTT.